This T cell receptor beta chain is from a study of T cells in Graves' hyperthyroidism and ophthalmopathy. Study-wide context: Peripheral blood specimens were obtained at initial diagnosis, prior to any treatment.

A remark on this clonotype: Its antigen remains unidentified.

Study-level results: Most clonotypes expanded in thyroid above 0.001 were likewise present in blood.

Regions amplified from RNA transcripts were the TCR beta CDR3 regions. When the TCR CDR3 underwent first-round RT-PCR, the HTBI primer set was used. TCRdb recomputed calls from the multiplex PCR reads with MiXCR, one row per CDR3 protein. The sample lists hundreds of thousands of distinct CDR3 sequences, around 38% occurring once. The germline V gene has CDR1 SQVTM and CDR2 ANQGSEA. Unmatched junction bases numbered 8, after V lost 4 bases and J lost 5 bases. The CDR3 loop spans 14 amino acids. The clonotype was recovered from a man aged 18-30 years with Graves' hyperthyroidism. Sequenced input: blood. The chain employs TRBV29-1 and TRBJ1-1, with 9 positions matching TRBD1. CDR3 DNA sequence: TGCAGCGTTGGGACAGGGGTCACCGGGACTGAAGCTTTCTTT. This codes for CSVGTGVTGTEAFF.